The rows below give T cell receptor beta chains drawn from one sample of a study of T cells in Graves' hyperthyroidism and ophthalmopathy. From the multiplex PCR reads, TCRdb called clonotypes with MiXCR, one entry per CDR3 protein. This sample carries more than 300,000 distinct CDR3 sequences, 11% to 15% of them seen once, and the ten largest clones take approximately 9.9%. Sequencing used blood. The source is a woman aged 60-75 years with Graves' hyperthyroidism. The CDR3 runs from the conserved cysteine through the conserved F or W. D genes are given only for firm matches. Clone size is not always given. Where it is, it says once, few, many or a class for expanded clones.

D: NA
J: TRBJ2-7
size: many
V: TRBV28
CDR3: CASSSQLGGISSYEQYF
DNA: TGTGCCAGCAGTTCCCAACTGGGGGGCATTAGCTCCTACGAGCAGTACTTC

D: TRBD2
J: TRBJ2-1
size: NA
V: TRBV4-2
CDR3: CASSQATGGPYNEQFF
DNA: TGTGCCAGCAGCCAAGCAACGGGAGGGCCTTACAATGAGCAGTTCTTC

D: NA
J: TRBJ1-2
size: many
V: TRBV7-8
CDR3: CASSLLGALYGYTF
DNA: TGTGCCAGCAGCCTCTTGGGGGCTCTCTATGGCTACACCTTC

D: NA
J: TRBJ2-1
size: NA
V: TRBV28
CDR3: CASSPGAEPYNEQFF
DNA: TGTGCCAGCAGCCCCGGAGCGGAGCCCTACAATGAGCAGTTCTTC

D: NA
J: TRBJ2-1
size: few
V: TRBV20-1
CDR3: CSAPAPSRTYNEQFF
DNA: TGCAGTGCCCCGGCCCCTAGCAGAACCTACAATGAGCAGTTCTTC

D: NA
J: TRBJ1-3
size: NA
V: TRBV29-1
CDR3: CSVLTAGNTIYF
DNA: TGCAGCGTGTTAACGGCGGGAAACACCATATATTTT

D: TRBD1
J: TRBJ2-7
size: many
V: TRBV10-3
CDR3: CAISGSAGTGVSEQYF
DNA: TGTGCCATCAGTGGATCAGCCGGGACAGGAGTTTCCGAGCAGTACTTC

D: NA
J: TRBJ1-2
size: many
V: TRBV6-1
CDR3: CASSKYQPDSSYGYTF
DNA: TGTGCCAGCAGCAAGTACCAGCCCGACTCGAGCTATGGCTACACCTTC

D: NA
J: TRBJ1-1
size: many
V: TRBV27
CDR3: CASRVGGMNTEAFF
DNA: TGTGCCAGCAGGGTGGGTGGAATGAACACTGAAGCTTTCTTT

D: TRBD1
J: TRBJ1-5
size: many
V: TRBV3-1
CDR3: CASSQRGGPGNQPQHF
DNA: TGTGCCAGCAGCCAGAGAGGGGGCCCGGGCAATCAGCCCCAGCATTTT

D: NA
J: TRBJ1-1
size: NA
V: TRBV19
CDR3: CASSWGEGLTEAFF
DNA: TGTGCCAGTAGTTGGGGGGAGGGATTAACTGAAGCTTTCTTT

D: NA
J: TRBJ2-7
size: NA
V: TRBV7-2
CDR3: CASSNREPSGGRNEQYF
DNA: TGTGCCAGCAGCAATCGGGAGCCTTCTGGGGGGAGGAACGAGCAGTACTTC

D: NA
J: TRBJ2-1
size: NA
V: TRBV19
CDR3: CASSGMRSSYNEQFF
DNA: TGTGCCAGTAGCGGTATGCGAAGCTCCTACAATGAGCAGTTCTTC

D: TRBD1
J: TRBJ2-7
size: many
V: TRBV5-1
CDR3: CASSPRTGLSYEQYF
DNA: TGCGCCAGCAGCCCACGGACAGGGCTTAGCTACGAGCAGTACTTC

D: NA
J: TRBJ2-7
size: many
V: TRBV12-3/TRBV12-4
CDR3: CASTRPGHEQYF
DNA: TGTGCCAGCACTAGACCGGGCCACGAGCAGTACTTC

D: NA
J: TRBJ1-1
size: many
V: TRBV11-1
CDR3: CASSLGVQEAFF
DNA: TGTGCCAGCAGCTTAGGCGTCCAGGAAGCTTTCTTT

D: TRBD2
J: TRBJ2-5
size: few
V: TRBV6-1
CDR3: CASTSGGGDRETQYF
DNA: TGTGCCAGCACTAGCGGAGGTGGGGATCGAGAGACCCAGTACTTC

D: TRBD1
J: TRBJ2-1
size: few
V: TRBV19
CDR3: CASSTGTVNNEQFF
DNA: TGTGCCAGTAGTACCGGGACAGTCAACAATGAGCAGTTCTTC

D: NA
J: TRBJ2-2
size: many
V: TRBV29-1
CDR3: CSVDGAGGELFF
DNA: TGCAGCGTTGACGGGGCGGGCGGGGAGCTGTTTTTT

D: NA
J: TRBJ1-2
size: many
V: TRBV30
CDR3: CAWSSPGLPIPNYGYTF
DNA: TGTGCCTGGAGCTCTCCGGGCCTACCAATCCCTAACTATGGCTACACCTTC

D: NA
J: TRBJ1-1
size: many
V: TRBV6-1
CDR3: CASTLQGNTEAFF
DNA: TGTGCCAGCACCCTCCAAGGGAACACTGAAGCTTTCTTT

D: NA
J: TRBJ1-5
size: many
V: TRBV6-1
CDR3: CASGMAYSNQPQHF
DNA: TGTGCCAGCGGCATGGCGTATAGCAATCAGCCCCAGCATTTT

D: NA
J: TRBJ1-4
size: many
V: TRBV28
CDR3: CASSIDFNEKLFF
DNA: TGTGCCAGCAGTATCGACTTTAATGAAAAACTGTTTTTT

D: TRBD2
J: TRBJ2-7
size: NA
V: TRBV3-1
CDR3: CASSQDRAGDTYEQYF
DNA: TGTGCCAGCAGCCAAGATCGAGCGGGAGACACCTACGAGCAGTACTTC

D: NA
J: TRBJ1-2
size: many
V: TRBV2
CDR3: CASSAGAYYGYTF
DNA: TGTGCCAGCAGTGCAGGGGCCTACTATGGCTACACCTTC

D: NA
J: TRBJ2-7
size: few
V: TRBV19
CDR3: CASSGPEQYF
DNA: TGTGCCAGTAGTGGACCCGAGCAGTACTTC

D: NA
J: TRBJ1-5
size: NA
V: TRBV24-1
CDR3: CATRDGEQPQHF
DNA: TGTGCCACCAGGGACGGAGAGCAGCCCCAGCATTTT

D: TRBD2
J: TRBJ2-3
size: many
V: TRBV5-8
CDR3: CASSLRIAGFDTQYF
DNA: TGTGCCAGCAGCCTCCGGATAGCGGGGTTTGATACGCAGTATTTT

D: TRBD1
J: TRBJ2-1
size: NA
V: TRBV5-1
CDR3: CASSLGQGAPDEQFF
DNA: TGCGCCAGCAGCTTGGGGCAGGGGGCCCCGGATGAGCAGTTCTTC

D: NA
J: TRBJ1-6
size: many
V: TRBV20-1
CDR3: CSGWTEGSYNSPLHF
DNA: TGCAGTGGATGGACCGAGGGGTCCTATAATTCACCCCTCCACTTT

D: NA
J: TRBJ2-7
size: few
V: TRBV7-9
CDR3: CASSATTGPRTYEQYF
DNA: TGTGCCAGCAGCGCGACTACAGGCCCTAGAACCTACGAGCAGTACTTC

D: NA
J: TRBJ2-3
size: few
V: TRBV6-5
CDR3: CASSYSPFLAGTDTQYF
DNA: TGTGCCAGCAGTTACTCCCCCTTTCTAGCAGGCACAGATACGCAGTATTTT

D: NA
J: TRBJ2-3
size: NA
V: TRBV10-3
CDR3: CAISDSNSQYF
DNA: TGTGCCATCAGTGATTCTAATTCGCAGTATTTT

D: TRBD2
J: TRBJ2-1
size: many
V: TRBV2
CDR3: CASSERLAGASSYNEQFF
DNA: TGTGCCAGCAGTGAACGACTAGCGGGGGCGAGCTCCTACAATGAGCAGTTCTTC

D: NA
J: TRBJ1-1
size: many
V: TRBV12-3/TRBV12-4
CDR3: CASSPGAKLEAFF
DNA: TGTGCCAGCAGTCCGGGAGCGAAACTTGAAGCTTTCTTT

D: TRBD2
J: TRBJ2-1
size: many
V: TRBV11-3
CDR3: CASSPSPGTSGIISYNEQFF
DNA: TGTGCCAGCAGCCCCAGTCCCGGGACTAGCGGGATTATTTCCTACAATGAGCAGTTCTTC

D: TRBD2
J: TRBJ2-1
size: many
V: TRBV7-3
CDR3: CASSPQLAGGRNEQFF
DNA: TGTGCCAGCAGCCCACAACTAGCGGGAGGGCGAAATGAGCAGTTCTTC

D: TRBD1
J: TRBJ2-7
size: NA
V: TRBV6-1
CDR3: CASRKMTGGSYEQYF
DNA: TGTGCCAGCAGGAAGATGACAGGGGGATCCTACGAGCAGTACTTC

D: TRBD2
J: TRBJ2-1
size: many
V: TRBV29-1
CDR3: CSVVGAGAGEQFF
DNA: TGCAGCGTTGTCGGAGCGGGGGCAGGGGAGCAGTTCTTC

D: TRBD1
J: TRBJ1-1
size: many
V: TRBV20-1
CDR3: CSAGGQGLNTEAFF
DNA: TGCAGTGCGGGGGGACAGGGGTTGAACACTGAAGCTTTCTTT